This T cell receptor beta chain is drawn from a study of blood T cells in healthy people across ages. Study-level points and caveats: A roughly linear fall in TCR beta diversity per million T cells was seen with increasing age.

Primed by a sample-barcoded 5' primer and a J-beta primer mix, a second PCR proceeded for 7 to 11 cycles. Tagging of each cDNA molecule was performed by a template-switch adaptor with 12 random nucleotides. TCRdb reprocessed the 5' RACE reads via MiXCR and lists one record per CDR3 protein. The table lists around 1.5 million distinct CDR3 sequences, around 55% of them singletons. The length of the CDR3 is 15 residues. CDR1 is MNHEY and CDR2 is SMNVEV in the germline V gene (reference sequence). The V and J ends lost 2 bases and 5 bases, in that order; junction bases with no gene match: 7. This clonotype was detected a few times. Its target is unknown.

Sequenced sample: blood. The rearrangement links TRBV27 to TRBJ2-5; 8 bases match TRBD2. The receptor was isolated from a man between 18 and 35 years old in good health. DNA for the CDR3: TGTGCCAGCAGTTTAACCGGGGGGGCCGTTGAGACCCAGTACTTC. Translation: CASSLTGGAVETQYF.